These T cell receptor beta chains were read from a single sample in a study of metastatic and nonmetastatic thyroid tumors. TCRdb re-clonotyped the PCR reads via MiXCR. The sample carries approximately 14,000 clones, around 3.6% recorded once. The sample comprised tumor tissue. The receptors were sampled from a female donor with papillary thyroid cancer or a benign thyroid nodule (not recorded which). Some clones in this sample may be carry-over from other donors' samples. CDR3s include the opening cysteine and the closing phenylalanine or tryptophan. A D gene is named only where the DNA matches it firmly. The size of a clone is reported for some rows only, either as once, few or many, or as a class for expanded clones.

abundance,j_gene,v_gene,d_gene,CDR3aa,CDR3nt
many,TRBJ1-5,TRBV30,-,CAWSKQTNQPQHF,TGTGCCTGGAGTAAACAGACAAATCAGCCCCAGCATTTT
few,TRBJ2-5,TRBV7-9,TRBD2,CASSSGRGQETQYF,TGTGCCAGCAGCTCGGGGAGGGGTCAAGAGACCCAGTACTTC
few,TRBJ2-1,TRBV19,TRBD2,CASSPEDLTSVLYGSYNEQFF,TGTGCCAGTAGCCCCGAAGACTTGACTAGCGTGCTCTACGGCTCCTACAATGAGCAGTTCTTC
-,TRBJ2-3,TRBV6-1,-,CASSGAGSDTQYF,TGTGCCAGCAGTGGGGCCGGGTCAGATACGCAGTATTTT
many,TRBJ2-7,TRBV27,TRBD2,CASSLRTSVSYEQYF,TGTGCCAGCAGTTTACGGACTAGCGTCTCCTACGAGCAGTACTTC
few,TRBJ2-7,TRBV7-9,-,CASSLDGPSYEQYF,TGTGCCAGCAGCTTAGATGGACCTTCCTACGAGCAGTACTTC
few,TRBJ1-5,TRBV6-2/TRBV6-3,-,CAGGRQPQHF,TGTGCGGGGGGGCGGCAGCCCCAGCATTTT
-,TRBJ1-2,TRBV10-3,-,CAINKQDGYTF,TGTGCCATCAATAAACAGGACGGCTACACCTTC
-,TRBJ1-2,TRBV27,TRBD1,CASRRSGSTGYGYTF,TGTGCCAGCAGACGTTCTGGTTCGACAGGGTATGGCTACACCTTC
few,TRBJ1-1,TRBV6-5,-,CASIYVRYTEAFF,TGTGCCAGCATTTATGTCAGGTACACTGAAGCTTTCTTT
-,TRBJ1-2,TRBV27,-,CASSLIGSYGYTF,TGTGCCAGCAGTTTAATCGGCTCCTATGGCTACACCTTC
-,TRBJ2-3,TRBV2,-,CASSEVGTVTDTQYF,TGTGCCAGCAGTGAAGTTGGCACCGTCACAGATACGCAGTATTTT
-,TRBJ1-2,TRBV5-1,-,CASSLEAANYGYTF,TGCGCCAGCAGCTTGGAGGCGGCTAACTATGGCTACACCTTC
-,TRBJ1-3,TRBV9,-,CASSYDGSGGNTIYF,TGTGCCAGCAGCTATGACGGTTCTGGAGGAAACACCATATATTTT
-,TRBJ1-6,TRBV12-3/TRBV12-4,-,CASSLARRNSPLHF,TGTGCCAGCAGTTTAGCGCGTAGAAATTCACCCCTCCACTTT
-,TRBJ2-5,TRBV12-3/TRBV12-4,-,CASSFGPETQYF,TGTGCCAGCAGTTTTGGTCCGGAGACCCAGTACTTC